Listed below are T cell receptor beta chains from one sample, sequenced in a study of spatial heterogeneity in lung cancer. One entry per CDR3 protein, called by TCRdb with MiXCR from the 5' RACE reads. Of about 95,000 distinct CDR3 sequences detected, around 8.6% appear once; the ten largest clones hold 6.9%. The material sequenced was PBMCs, taken at surgery. Source of these receptors: a male donor with early-stage non-small cell lung cancer. The conserved cysteine and the conserved F or W are not part of the CDR3 here. Fields, in order: V gene, J gene, CDR3 protein.

TRBV11-2	TRBJ1-5	ASSLDPRGPSNQPQH
TRBV7-2	TRBJ2-3	ASSSFSGADTQY
TRBV6-2/TRBV6-3	TRBJ1-1	ASRQGQKNTEAF
TRBV4-1	TRBJ2-7	ASSQFGGQGVYYEQY
TRBV5-1	TRBJ2-4	ASSLGAGANIQY
TRBV28	TRBJ2-1	ASSYPPGGEQF
TRBV6-2/TRBV6-3	TRBJ2-6	ASSYRGYTSQGANVLT
TRBV27	TRBJ2-3	ASIPPPGPSTDTQY
TRBV7-2	TRBJ2-7	ASSFVARVHEQY
TRBV2	TRBJ2-1	ASSEATGHNEQF
TRBV7-9	TRBJ2-1	AGTAVPYNEQF
TRBV20-1	TRBJ2-3	SAGPGPASTDTQY
TRBV6-5	TRBJ1-1	ASSYGQGATEAF
TRBV5-1	TRBJ2-3	ASSSGQGWADTQY
TRBV27	TRBJ1-1	ASSSPLVTEAF
TRBV20-1	TRBJ2-2	SATRTSGRRTTGELF
TRBV6-5	TRBJ2-4	ASSYDRGKNIQY
TRBV15	TRBJ2-1	ATSRQQGPGAYNEQF
TRBV29-1	TRBJ2-3	SVARDATDTQY
TRBV20-1	TRBJ2-6	SAGGYPLSGANVLT
TRBV6-2/TRBV6-3	TRBJ2-5	ASTNRGQETQY
TRBV9	TRBJ2-5	ASSVAGGREETQY
TRBV7-6	TRBJ2-1	ASSPGTSGASYNEQF
TRBV5-1	TRBJ1-1	ASSSQGVLNTEAF
TRBV29-1	TRBJ1-1	SVESTGTPLSEAF
TRBV25-1	TRBJ2-5	ASSESGGPKTQY
TRBV20-1	TRBJ2-1	SAKSLLFSYNEQF
TRBV29-1	TRBJ2-2	SATGQGRGTGELF
TRBV20-1	TRBJ2-1	SAPNLAVLNEQF
TRBV28	TRBJ1-3	ASSLQNTIY
TRBV5-1	TRBJ2-1	ASSGGRRSSYNEQF
TRBV3-1	TRBJ1-1	ASSHGGSGTEAF
TRBV20-1	TRBJ2-7	SAPGARTYEQY
TRBV7-8	TRBJ2-5	ASAGGGPQETQY
TRBV12-3/TRBV12-4	TRBJ1-1	ASTRTGANTEAF
TRBV10-3	TRBJ2-2	AISASGNTGELF
TRBV27	TRBJ2-1	ASSVSGTAYNEQF
TRBV10-3	TRBJ2-1	AISGPSGSSYNEQF
TRBV2	TRBJ1-2	ASREQGSYGYT
TRBV7-8	TRBJ2-1	ASSLAVHNEQF
TRBV20-1	TRBJ2-2	SFRGENTGELF
TRBV29-1	TRBJ2-3	SVVAGRVSDTQY
TRBV7-9	TRBJ2-3	ASSPHTSGGTTDTQY
TRBV6-2/TRBV6-3	TRBJ2-7	ASKIDQGAAYEQY
TRBV7-2	TRBJ1-2	ASSLQNYGYT
TRBV28	TRBJ2-7	ASSLPGARYEQY
TRBV19	TRBJ2-1	ASSPTSAYNEQF
TRBV20-1	TRBJ1-5	SVQGRGGPQH
TRBV29-1	TRBJ2-7	STTLRGDEQY
TRBV5-4	TRBJ2-3	ASSMTGIRSTDTQY
TRBV18	TRBJ2-1	ASSPTSGENEQF
TRBV9	TRBJ2-5	ASSVGGGTETQY
TRBV2	TRBJ2-7	ASSESESSYEQY
TRBV28	TRBJ1-5	ASSLGVRGNQPQH
TRBV6-2/TRBV6-3	TRBJ2-2	ASSYQGQGGGELF
TRBV5-1	TRBJ2-5	ASSGAGKETQY